This T cell receptor beta chain was found in a study of siplizumab effects on memory and regulatory T cells. Study-wide points: Siplizumab led to significantly less abundant alloreactive sequences that could be traced back to unstimulated CD4+ memory cells.

For this clone: The target antigen is unknown.

Assays covered 100,000 or so TCR templates per sample. Profiled with immunoSEQ multiplex PCR; TCRdb holds only in-frame clones, not every one. The data show over 95,000 clones, 93% seen once. The V and J ends lost 3 bases and 1 base, in that order; junction bases with no gene match: 6. The CDR3 totals 16 residues. The V gene's germline CDR1 is KGHSH and CDR2 LQKENI. V gene TRBV18 combines with J gene TRBJ2-5; 9 bases align to TRBD2. Material: non-Treg CD4+ T cells sorted from blood. The TCR comes from a human donor in good health. The CDR3 bases are TGTGCCAGCTCACCGCTGGTAGCGGGGGTCCAAGAGACCCAGTACTTC. Encoded protein: CASSPLVAGVQETQYF. Based on the CDR3 plus reference TRBV18 and TRBJ2-5, the full variable domain is NAGVMQNPRHLVRRRGQEARLRCSPMKGHSHVYWYRQLPEEGLKFMVYLQKENIIDESGMPKERFSAEFPKEGPSILRIQQVVRGDSAAYFCASSPLVAGVQETQYFGPGTRLLVL.